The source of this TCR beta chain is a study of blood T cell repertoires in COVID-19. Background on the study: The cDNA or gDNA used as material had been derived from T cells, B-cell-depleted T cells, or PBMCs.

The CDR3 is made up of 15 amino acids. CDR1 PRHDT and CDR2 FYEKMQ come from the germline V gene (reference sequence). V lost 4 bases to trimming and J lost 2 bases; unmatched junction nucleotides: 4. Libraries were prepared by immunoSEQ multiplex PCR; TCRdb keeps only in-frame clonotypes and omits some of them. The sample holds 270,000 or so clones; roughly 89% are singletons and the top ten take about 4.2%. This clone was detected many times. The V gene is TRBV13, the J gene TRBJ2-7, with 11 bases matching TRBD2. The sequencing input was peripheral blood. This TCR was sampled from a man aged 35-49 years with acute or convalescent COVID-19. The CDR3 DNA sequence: TGTGCCAGCAGCTCTGCTAGCGGGGGGCCCTACGAGCAGTACTTC. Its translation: CASSSASGGPYEQYF. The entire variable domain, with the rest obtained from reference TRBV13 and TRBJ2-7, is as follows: AAGVIQSPRHLIKEKRETATLKCYPIPRHDTVYWYQQGPGQDPQFLISFYEKMQSDKGSIPDRFSAQQFSDYHSELNMSSLELGDSALYFCASSSASGGPYEQYFGPGTRLTVT.